Listed here is a single T cell receptor beta chain. Antigen specificity is unknown. The junction and the germline gene differ at one end; a read error may be behind it. This sample is drawn from a study of blood T cells in healthy people across ages. Study results and limitations: Strong correlation was found linking TCR beta diversity to naive T cell percentage.

Sample-barcoded 5' priming and a J-beta primer mix drove a second PCR of about 6 to 11 cycles. A 12-random-nucleotide template-switch adaptor tagged each cDNA molecule. A single record per CDR3 protein comes from TCRdb applying MiXCR to the 5' RACE reads. The sample has 700,000 or so distinct CDR3 sequences; over 40% are singletons. The sample taken for sequencing was blood. The receptor's source is a man aged 80 or over in good health.

The CDR3 reads CSIDSKRGNVQFF. For the CDR3, the DNA is TGCAGCATTGATTCCAAGCGTGGCAATGTGCAGTTCTTC. The chain employs TRBV29-1 and TRBJ2-1; D remains ambiguous. CDR3 size: 13 residues. The germline V gene encodes CDR1 SQVTM and CDR2 ANQGSEA.